A selection of T cell receptor beta chains follows, all from one sample in a study of identical twins. TCRdb recomputed calls from the 5' RACE reads with MiXCR, one row per CDR3 protein. The sample includes 200,000 or so distinct CDR3 sequences, around 6.8% of them seen just once. The same data also went into a second study, on yellow fever vaccine responses in identical twins.

Material for sequencing was memory (CD45RO+) T cells sorted from blood. The source is a woman aged 18-35 years in good health. The CDR3 runs from the conserved cysteine through the conserved F or W. The order of the fields is V gene, J gene, D gene, clone size, CDR3 DNA, CDR3 protein. D genes are given only for firm matches. Rows give clone size only sometimes, using once, few, many, or a class for an expanded clone.

TRBV7-9	TRBJ2-7	NA	many	TGTGCCAGCAGCTTCCTTACGGGAGTCCACTACGAGCAGTACTTC	CASSFLTGVHYEQYF
TRBV10-1	TRBJ2-3	TRBD2	few	TGCGCCAGCAGACCTACTAGCGGAGGGGATACGCAGTATTTT	CASRPTSGGDTQYF
TRBV7-3	TRBJ2-3	NA	many	TGTGCCAGCAGCCTCGGTCATTCAGGGGATACGCAGTATTTT	CASSLGHSGDTQYF
TRBV29-1	TRBJ2-7	TRBD1	few	TGCAGCGCGTCCCGGGACAGGGGAGTCGAGCAGTACTTC	CSASRDRGVEQYF
TRBV20-1	TRBJ2-3	TRBD2	many	TGCAGTGCTAGGACTAGCGGGAGTCCAGATACGCAGTATTTT	CSARTSGSPDTQYF
TRBV6-4	TRBJ2-2	TRBD2	NA	TGTGCCAGCAGACTTATAGCGGGGGCGTCACGCGGGGAGCTGTTTTTT	CASRLIAGASRGELFF
TRBV28	TRBJ2-1	TRBD1	NA	TGTGCCAGCAGTCCCCATCCCGGGACAGGGGCCTACAATGAGCAGTTCTTC	CASSPHPGTGAYNEQFF
TRBV2	TRBJ1-4	NA	many	TGTGCCAGCAGTACCTCTCAGGGAGGGGATGAAAAACTGTTTTTT	CASSTSQGGDEKLFF
TRBV7-2	TRBJ2-7	NA	few	TGTGCCAGCAGCCGACAGGGAGGGAGCTCCTACGAGCAGTACTTC	CASSRQGGSSYEQYF
TRBV2	TRBJ2-1	NA	NA	TGTGCCAGCAGTGGGAGTAGCGGCCGATTCTCCTACAATGAGCAGTTCTTC	CASSGSSGRFSYNEQFF
TRBV28	TRBJ2-3	TRBD2	NA	TGTGCCAGCAACCTAGCGGGAGGGGTTGGTACGCAGTATTTT	CASNLAGGVGTQYF
TRBV11-2	TRBJ2-1	NA	few	TGTGCCAGCAGCTTAGCGGCCATTACAATGAGAGGGCAGTTCTTC	CASSLAAITMRGQFF
TRBV19	TRBJ2-1	TRBD1	few	TGTGCCAGTAGTCTTAACAGGGGCTATGAGCAGTTCTTC	CASSLNRGYEQFF
TRBV6-2/TRBV6-3	TRBJ2-2	TRBD2	many	TGTGCCAGCAGTCTGGGACTAGCAACGGGCACCGGGGAGCTGTTTTTT	CASSLGLATGTGELFF
TRBV7-9	TRBJ2-7	TRBD1	few	TGTGCCAGCAGCTCATGGGGACAGAAAGAGCAGTACTTC	CASSSWGQKEQYF
TRBV28	TRBJ2-7	TRBD1	many	TGTGCCACCAACAGACAGGGCTCCTACGAGCAGTACTTC	CATNRQGSYEQYF
TRBV7-6	TRBJ2-3	NA	NA	TGTGCCAGCAGTAGCCCAGGGCCCACAGATACGCAGTATTTT	CASSSPGPTDTQYF
TRBV5-1	TRBJ1-5	NA	NA	TGCGCCAGCAGCTTGGGGGACAACAGCAATCAGCCCCAGCATTTT	CASSLGDNSNQPQHF
TRBV24-1	TRBJ2-5	TRBD2	many	TGTGCCACCAGTGCGGGAGGCCCGGAGGGGACCCAGTACTTC	CATSAGGPEGTQYF
TRBV15	TRBJ1-4	NA	many	TGTGCCACCAGCAGAGAGATAGCAACTAATGAAAAACTGTTTTTT	CATSREIATNEKLFF
TRBV27	TRBJ1-1	NA	many	TGTGCCAGCAGCCTACTCCCGGGTCCTTACCATACGATGAACACTGAAGCTTTCTTT	CASSLLPGPYHTMNTEAFF
TRBV20-1	TRBJ2-3	NA	NA	TGCAGTGCCCAGTCTAGCACAGATACGCAGTATTTT	CSAQSSTDTQYF
TRBV7-6	TRBJ2-5	NA	few	TGTGCCAGCAGCTCATACGGGAGTAAGGAGACCCAGTACTTC	CASSSYGSKETQYF
TRBV2	TRBJ2-2	TRBD1	NA	TGTGCCAGCGGGGGACAGGGGAAGACCGGGGAGCTGTTTTTT	CASGGQGKTGELFF
TRBV3-1	TRBJ1-1	TRBD1	few	TGTGCCAGCAGCAGGAGGACAGGGGGCTACACTGAAGCTTTCTTT	CASSRRTGGYTEAFF
TRBV4-2	TRBJ2-1	NA	many	TGTGCCAGCAGCCCGAGCGGGTCCAATGAGCAGTTCTTC	CASSPSGSNEQFF
TRBV18	TRBJ2-1	TRBD1	few	TGTGCCAGCTCACAGGACAGGGTGCTCTACAATGAGCAGTTCTTC	CASSQDRVLYNEQFF
TRBV2	TRBJ2-3	TRBD1	many	TGTGCCAGCAACAGGGACAGGGGACCAGATACGCAGTATTTT	CASNRDRGPDTQYF
TRBV5-4	TRBJ2-5	TRBD1	NA	TGTGCCAGCAGTTACAGGGGCGGAGAGACCCAGTACTTC	CASSYRGGETQYF
TRBV7-2	TRBJ2-3	NA	many	TGTGCCAGCAGCTTGGGTCTAGATACGCAGTATTTT	CASSLGLDTQYF
TRBV15	TRBJ2-5	TRBD2	few	TGTGCCACCAGCAGGGATGGAGCGGGAGGTGAGACCCAGTACTTC	CATSRDGAGGETQYF